The TCR beta chain described here comes from a study of blood T cell repertoires in COVID-19. Sequencing used immunoSEQ multiplex PCR; TCRdb keeps in-frame clones, though not all of them. The sample has over 150,000 clones; just under 85% are singletons. This clonotype was sampled from a woman aged 60 to 75 with acute or convalescent COVID-19. Specimen: peripheral blood.

CDR3 sequence: CASSPLGQGARELFF. As DNA, the CDR3 is TGCGCCAGCAGCCCACTCGGGCAGGGGGCCAGGGAGCTGTTTTTT. The genes are TRBV5-1 and TRBJ2-2; 8 bases are shared with TRBD1. This CDR3 has 15 residues. Losses at the gene ends were 4 bases for V and 9 bases for J; bases not matched to a gene: 11. CDR1 and CDR2 (germline): SGHRS, YFSETQ.